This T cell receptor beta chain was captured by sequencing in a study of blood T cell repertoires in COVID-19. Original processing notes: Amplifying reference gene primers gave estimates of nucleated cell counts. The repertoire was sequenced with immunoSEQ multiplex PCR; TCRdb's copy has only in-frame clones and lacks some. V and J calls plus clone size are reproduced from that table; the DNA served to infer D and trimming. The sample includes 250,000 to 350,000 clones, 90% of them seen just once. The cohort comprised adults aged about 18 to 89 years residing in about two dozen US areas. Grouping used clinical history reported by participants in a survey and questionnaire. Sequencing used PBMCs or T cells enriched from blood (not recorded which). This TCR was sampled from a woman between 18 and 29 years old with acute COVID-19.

The CDR3 loop reads CASSQEDWRSEVTYEQYF. DNA of the CDR3: TGTGCCAGCAGCCAAGAGGATTGGCGGTCAGAAGTAACCTACGAGCAGTACTTC. This chain uses TRBV14 with TRBJ2-7; D unclear. Germline V gene lookup returns CDR1 SGHDN and CDR2 FVKESK. CDR3 size: 18 residues. V was clipped by 0 bases and J by 2 bases, with 20 bases between them.